This T cell receptor beta chain was identified in a study of blood T cells in healthy people across ages. This clonotype was counted at least ten times. Isolation yielded PBMCs, at least 7 million per sample, in every case. Using a J-beta primer mix together with a sample-barcoded 5' primer, a second PCR was run for roughly 6 to 12 cycles. No fewer than 2.5 million CDR3-containing paired-end reads came from each sample. TCRdb reanalysed the 5' RACE reads using MiXCR and keeps one entry per CDR3 protein. The sample comprises over 600,000 distinct CDR3 sequences, 46% of which are singletons, and less than 20% rests with the top ten. The CDR3 loop spans 16 amino acids. Germline CDR1 SGHDN, CDR2 FVKESK. Losses at the gene ends were 4 bases for V and 0 bases for J; bases not matched to a gene: 3.

The clonotype originates from a man at least 80 years old in good health. What was sequenced was blood. This sequence joins TRBV14 and TRBJ2-4; TRBD1 agrees at 10 bases. For the CDR3, the DNA is TGTGCCAGCAGCCCCGGGACAGGGGTAGCCAAAAACATTCAGTACTTC. This codes for CASSPGTGVAKNIQYF.